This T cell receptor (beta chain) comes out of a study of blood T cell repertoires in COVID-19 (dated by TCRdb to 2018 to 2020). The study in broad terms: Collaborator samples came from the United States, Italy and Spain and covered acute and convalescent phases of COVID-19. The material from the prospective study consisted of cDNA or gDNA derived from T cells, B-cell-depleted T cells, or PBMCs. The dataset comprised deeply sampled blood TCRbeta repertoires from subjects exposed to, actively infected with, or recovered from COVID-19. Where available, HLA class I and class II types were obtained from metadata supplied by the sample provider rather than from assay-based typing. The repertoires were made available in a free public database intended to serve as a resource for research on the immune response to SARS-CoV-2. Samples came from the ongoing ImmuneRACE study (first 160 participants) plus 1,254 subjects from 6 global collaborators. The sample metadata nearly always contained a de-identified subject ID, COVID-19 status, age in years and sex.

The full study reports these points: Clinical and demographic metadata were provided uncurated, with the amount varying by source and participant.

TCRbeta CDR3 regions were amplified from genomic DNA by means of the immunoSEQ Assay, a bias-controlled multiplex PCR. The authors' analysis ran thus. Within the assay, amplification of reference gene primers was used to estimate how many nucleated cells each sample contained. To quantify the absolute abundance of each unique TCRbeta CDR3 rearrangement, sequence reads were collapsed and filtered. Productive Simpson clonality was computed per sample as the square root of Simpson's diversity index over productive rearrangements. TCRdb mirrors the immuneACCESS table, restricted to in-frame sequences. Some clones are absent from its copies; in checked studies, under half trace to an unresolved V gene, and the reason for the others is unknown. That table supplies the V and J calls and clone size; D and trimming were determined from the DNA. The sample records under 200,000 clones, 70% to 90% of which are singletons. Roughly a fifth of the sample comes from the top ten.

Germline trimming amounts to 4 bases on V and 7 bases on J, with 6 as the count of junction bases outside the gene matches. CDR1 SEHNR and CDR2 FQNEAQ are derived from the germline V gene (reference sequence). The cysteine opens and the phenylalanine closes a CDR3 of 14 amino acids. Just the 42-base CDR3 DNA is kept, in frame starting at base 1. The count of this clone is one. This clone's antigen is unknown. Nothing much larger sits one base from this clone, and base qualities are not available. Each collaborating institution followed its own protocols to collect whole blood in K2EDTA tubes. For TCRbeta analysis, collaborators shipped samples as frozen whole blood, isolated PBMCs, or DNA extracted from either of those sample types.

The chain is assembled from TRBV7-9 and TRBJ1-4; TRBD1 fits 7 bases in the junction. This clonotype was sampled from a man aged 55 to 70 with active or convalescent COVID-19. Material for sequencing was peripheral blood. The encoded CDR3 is CASSSDRRSEKLFF. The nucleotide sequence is TGTGCCAGCAGCTCGGACAGGAGAAGTGAAAAACTGTTTTTT.